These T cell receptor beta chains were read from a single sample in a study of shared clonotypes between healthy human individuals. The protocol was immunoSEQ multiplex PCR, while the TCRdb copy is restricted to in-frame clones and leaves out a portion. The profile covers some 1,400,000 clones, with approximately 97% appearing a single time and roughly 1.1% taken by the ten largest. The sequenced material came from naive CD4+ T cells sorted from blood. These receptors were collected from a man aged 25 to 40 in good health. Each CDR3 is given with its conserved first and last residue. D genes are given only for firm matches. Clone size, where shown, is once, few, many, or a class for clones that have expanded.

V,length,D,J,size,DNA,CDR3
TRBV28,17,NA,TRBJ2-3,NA,TGTGCCAGCAGTTTAAATAAGGGGAGGAGTCTGTCAGATACGCAGTATTTT,CASSLNKGRSLSDTQYF
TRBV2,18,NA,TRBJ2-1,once,TGTGCCAGCCCATCCCCTATGCGGTTCCCTAGGGGTTACAATGAGCAGTTCTTC,CASPSPMRFPRGYNEQFF
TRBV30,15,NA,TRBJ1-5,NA,TGTGCCTGGAGTGTACTAAGGGCAGGTAATCAGCCCCAGCATTTT,CAWSVLRAGNQPQHF
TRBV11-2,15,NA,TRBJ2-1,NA,TGTGCCAGCAGCTTACCCTTTAGGGGGAACAATGAGCAGTTCTTC,CASSLPFRGNNEQFF
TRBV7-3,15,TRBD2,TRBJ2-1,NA,TGTGCCAGCAGCTTTCGGGGTAGCGGGCCCAATGAGCAGTTCTTC,CASSFRGSGPNEQFF
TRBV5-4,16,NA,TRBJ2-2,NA,TGTGCCAGCAGCCTGGGAAGCCCACAGGGAGGGGGGGAGCTGTTTTTT,CASSLGSPQGGGELFF
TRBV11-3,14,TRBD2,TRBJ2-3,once,TGTGCCAGCAGCTTAGGGGCGGGAGCAGATACGCAGTATTTT,CASSLGAGADTQYF
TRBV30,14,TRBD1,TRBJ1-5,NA,TGTGCCTGGAGTCTGACAGGGGGCGGTCAGCCCCAGCATTTT,CAWSLTGGGQPQHF
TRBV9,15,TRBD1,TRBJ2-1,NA,TGTGCCAGCAGCGTAGAGACAGGGGTTTTCGATGAGCAGTTCTTC,CASSVETGVFDEQFF
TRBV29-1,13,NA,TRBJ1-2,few,TGCAGCGTTGACAGGACATCCGGGTCCGGCTACACCTTC,CSVDRTSGSGYTF
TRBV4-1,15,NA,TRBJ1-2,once,TGCGCCAGCAGCCAAGAACAGGGACCAAACTATGGCTACACCTTC,CASSQEQGPNYGYTF
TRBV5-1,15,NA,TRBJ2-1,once,TGCGCCAGCAGCTTGAAAGTTTTTGGGGAGGATGAGCAGTTCTTC,CASSLKVFGEDEQFF
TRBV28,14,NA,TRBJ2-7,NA,TGTGCCAGCAGTCTCCTCGAAGTCATCCACGAGCAGTACTTC,CASSLLEVIHEQYF
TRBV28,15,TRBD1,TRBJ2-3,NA,TGTGCCAGCAGTTCCCGGGACAGGGACACAGATACGCAGTATTTT,CASSSRDRDTDTQYF
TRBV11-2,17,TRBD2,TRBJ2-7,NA,TGTGCCAGCAGACCTGGGACTAGCGGGAGATCAGTCCACGAGCAGTACTTC,CASRPGTSGRSVHEQYF
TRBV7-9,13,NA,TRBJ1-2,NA,TGTGCCAGCAGTCCCGGGGAAAACTATGGCTACACCTTC,CASSPGENYGYTF
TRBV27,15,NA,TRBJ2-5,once,TGTGCCAGCAGGGGACTGAGGGGATACCAAGAGACCCAGTACTTC,CASRGLRGYQETQYF